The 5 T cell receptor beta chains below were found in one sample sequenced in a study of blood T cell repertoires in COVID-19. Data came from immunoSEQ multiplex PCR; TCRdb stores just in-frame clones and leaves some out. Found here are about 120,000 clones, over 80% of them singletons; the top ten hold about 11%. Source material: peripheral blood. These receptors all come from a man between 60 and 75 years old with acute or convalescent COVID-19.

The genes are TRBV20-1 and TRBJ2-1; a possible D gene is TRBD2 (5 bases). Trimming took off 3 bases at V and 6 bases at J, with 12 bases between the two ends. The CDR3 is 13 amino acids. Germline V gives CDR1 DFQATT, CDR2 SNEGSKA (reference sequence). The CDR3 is CSASGAAGNEQFF. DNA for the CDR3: TGCAGTGCTAGTGGTGCTGCGGGCAATGAGCAGTTCTTC.

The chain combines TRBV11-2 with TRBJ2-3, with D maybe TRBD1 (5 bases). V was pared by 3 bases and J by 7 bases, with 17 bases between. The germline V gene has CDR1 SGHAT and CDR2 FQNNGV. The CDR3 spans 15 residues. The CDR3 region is CASSLMGQSGNTQYF. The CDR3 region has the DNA TGTGCCAGCAGCTTGATGGGGCAATCTGGGAATACGCAGTATTTT.

The CDR3 loop is CASSILQGHNSPLHF. CDR3 DNA sequence: TGTGCCAGTAGTATCCTCCAGGGGCATAATTCACCCCTCCACTTT. V gene TRBV19 combines with J gene TRBJ1-6; D might be TRBD1 (6 bases). Germline V gene data show CDR1 as LNHDA and CDR2 as SQIVND (reference sequence). CDR3 length equals 15 residues. The V gene lost 3 bases and the J gene lost 5 bases, with 11 bases spanning the gap.

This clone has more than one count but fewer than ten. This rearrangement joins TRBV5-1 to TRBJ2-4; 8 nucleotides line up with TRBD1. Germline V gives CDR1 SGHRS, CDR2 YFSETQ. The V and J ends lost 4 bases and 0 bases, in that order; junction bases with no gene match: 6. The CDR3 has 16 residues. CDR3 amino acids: CASSRGQGLAKNIQYF. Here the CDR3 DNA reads TGCGCCAGCAGCAGAGGACAGGGACTAGCCAAAAACATTCAGTACTTC.

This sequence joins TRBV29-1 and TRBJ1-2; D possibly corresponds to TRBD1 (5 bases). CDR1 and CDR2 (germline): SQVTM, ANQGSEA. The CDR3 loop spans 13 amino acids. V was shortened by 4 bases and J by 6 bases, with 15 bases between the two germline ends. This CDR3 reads CSVGTGGGDGYTF. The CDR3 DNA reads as TGCAGCGTTGGGACCGGGGGAGGGGATGGCTACACCTTC. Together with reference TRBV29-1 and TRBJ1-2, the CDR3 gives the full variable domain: SAVISQKPSRDICQRGTSLTIQCQVDSQVTMMFWYRQQPGQSLTLIATANQGSEATYESGFVIDKFPISRPNLTFSTLTVSNMSPEDSSIYLCSVGTGGGDGYTFGSGTRLTVV.